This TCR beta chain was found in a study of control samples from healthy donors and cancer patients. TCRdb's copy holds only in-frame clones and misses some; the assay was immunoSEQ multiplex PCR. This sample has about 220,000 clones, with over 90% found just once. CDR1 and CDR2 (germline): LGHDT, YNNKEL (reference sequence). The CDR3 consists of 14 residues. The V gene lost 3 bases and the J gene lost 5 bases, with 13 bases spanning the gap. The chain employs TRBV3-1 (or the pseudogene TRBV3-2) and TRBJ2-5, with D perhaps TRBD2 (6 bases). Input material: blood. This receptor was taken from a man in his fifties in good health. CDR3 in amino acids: CASSHLTSSETQYF. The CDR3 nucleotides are TGTGCCAGCAGCCACCTGACTAGTTCGGAGACCCAGTACTTC.